This paragraph reports one TCR beta chain. The sample belongs to a study of blood T cell repertoires in COVID-19. In the study overall: Acute and convalescent COVID-19 samples came from the United States, Italy and Spain. From T cells, B-cell-depleted T cells, or PBMCs came the material, which was cDNA or gDNA.

Authors' data handling: Amplified reference gene primers provided the basis for estimating nucleated cell counts. Repertoires were generated with immunoSEQ multiplex PCR, while TCRdb's copy carries only in-frame clones and drops some. The DNA gave D and trimming, while V, J and clone size come from that table. The table records over 250,000 clones, about 89% of them present only once. This TCR was recovered from a woman aged 55-69 years with acute or convalescent COVID-19. Sequenced sample: peripheral blood.

This CDR3 is CASSVTAAGDSPLHF. CDR3 sequence (DNA): TGTGCCAGCAGCGTAACTGCGGCCGGGGATTCACCCCTCCACTTT. The chain joins TRBV9 to TRBJ1-6; D call uncertain. V was shortened by 1 base and J by 8 bases, with 13 bases between the two germline ends. CDR1 and CDR2 from the germline V gene are SGDLS and YYNGEE. This CDR3 region has 15 residues.